The sequence of this TCR beta chain was determined in a study of T-cell reconstitution after alpha-beta-depleted transplantation in children. Preparation of the TCRbeta library used unique molecular identifiers. TCRdb fed the PCR reads into MiXCR, producing one record per CDR3 protein. The table records about 310,000 distinct CDR3 sequences, around 25% of them present only once. CDR1 is LGHNA and CDR2 is YNFKEQ in the germline V gene. J lost 9 bases, V lost 1 base, and 8 bases had no gene match. This CDR3 comprises 15 residues. The chain employs TRBV4-2 and TRBJ2-1; 8 bases map to TRBD2. This clonotype originated in a male patient younger than 18 who had a stem cell transplant for acute lymphoblastic leukemia, so the T cells may come from the graft donor. The sequences come from PBMCs, mostly from graft donor cells, collected 180 days after TCRalphabeta/CD19-depleted stem cell transplant. CDR3 amino acids: CASSQAPTAGGEQFF. CDR3 DNA sequence: TGTGCCAGCAGCCAAGCCCCGACTGCGGGGGGTGAGCAGTTCTTC.